This T cell receptor (beta chain) was sequenced for a study of cytomegalovirus exposure and HLA in healthy donors. The V end lost 0 bases, the J end lost 6 bases, and 6 bases lay between the germline ends. Germline values: CDR1 SGHTA, CDR2 FQGNSA. The CDR3 spans 13 residues. Amplification used 60 Vbeta primers and 13 Jbeta primers. The data were produced by immunoSEQ multiplex PCR, yet TCRdb's version contains in-frame clones alone and is incomplete. The sample consists of more than 85,000 clones, 80% of them appearing once. The source is a woman aged 60 to 75 in good health and CMV-seropositive. Sequenced material: PBMCs. The rearrangement links TRBV7-2 to TRBJ1-5; no definite D call. CDR3 residues: CASSLAWAQPQHF. For the CDR3, the DNA is TGTGCCAGCAGCTTAGCATGGGCTCAGCCCCAGCATTTT.